This TCR beta chain was observed in a study of neurological immune-mediated disorders. Germline V CDR1 and CDR2: SGHKS, YYEKEE (reference sequence). Trimming removed 2 bases from V and 11 bases from J; junction bases left unmatched: 10. CDR3 length equals 15 residues. This clonotype has at least ten counts. TCRdb reanalysed the 5' RACE reads using MiXCR and keeps one entry per CDR3 protein. The sample consists of tens of thousands of distinct CDR3 sequences, 10% of them appearing once. The gene calls are TRBV5-5 and TRBJ2-1, with TRBD2 matching 10 bases. The clonotype originates from a woman aged 30 to 39 with HTLV-1-associated myelopathy (HAM/TSP). Sequencing input: PBMCs. DNA for the CDR3: TGTGCCAGCAGCTTTGGTATTAGCGGGGGGTCTCAGCAGTTCTTC. This translates into CASSFGISGGSQQFF.